This passage covers 18 T cell receptor beta chains from one sample sequenced in a study of cytomegalovirus exposure and HLA in healthy donors listed by TCRdb under 2017. Library preparation was by the immunoSEQ multiplex PCR assay. For the multiplex PCR, a mixture combining 60 forward primers for TCR Vbeta segments and 13 reverse primers for TCR Jbeta segments was used. Not all clones reach the TCRdb copy of this immuneACCESS table, which keeps in-frame sequences only. Checked studies attribute under half of the gap to unresolved V genes and leave the rest unexplained. The sample has roughly 170,000 clones on record, approximately 80% of them singletons. The top ten clonotypes cover around 1.2% of the sample. The sequencing input was PBMCs. The source is a girl aged 2-10 years in good health and CMV-seropositive.

The chain is built from TRBV5-8 and TRBJ2-7, with D possibly being TRBD2 (6 bases). The V end lost 3 bases, the J end lost 0 bases, and 19 bases lay between the germline ends. The length of the CDR3 is 17 residues. Germline loops: CDR1 SGHTS, CDR2 YDEGEE. CDR3 sequence: CASSSKGLFSPSYEQYF. The CDR3 bases are TGTGCCAGCAGCTCGAAGGGACTTTTCTCCCCCTCCTACGAGCAGTACTTC.

This chain connects TRBV19 to TRBJ2-7; possible D gene TRBD1, 5 bases. CDR1 LNHDA and CDR2 SQIVND come from the germline V gene (reference sequence). V shed 6 bases and J shed 6 bases, with 18 bases lying between them. The CDR3 sequence is 14 residues long. DNA for the CDR3: TGTGCCAGTAGGGAAGGACATGGGCCTAGCGAGCAGTACTTC. It is translated as CASREGHGPSEQYF. Complete variable domain (other parts from reference TRBV19 and TRBJ2-7): DGGITQSPKYLFRKEGQNVTLSCEQNLNHDAMYWYRQDPGQGLRLIYYSQIVNDFQKGDIAEGYSVSREKKESFPLTVTSAQKNPTAFYLCASREGHGPSEQYFGPGTRLTVT.

This rearrangement joins TRBV2 to TRBJ2-7; 12 nucleotides align to TRBD2. This CDR3 has 16 amino acids. V trimming: 5 bases; J trimming: 3 bases; junction bases outside the gene matches: 8. Germline V lookup: CDR1 SNHLY, CDR2 FYNNEI. CDR3 sequence: CASSSPALAGGYEQYF. In DNA form, the CDR3 reads TGTGCCAGCAGTTCCCCCGCACTAGCGGGGGGCTACGAGCAGTACTTC.

This chain connects TRBV7-3 to TRBJ1-2, with a weak D call TRBD1 (6 bases). The CDR3 sequence is 14 residues long. V was trimmed by 5 bases and J by 11 bases, leaving 21 bases between them. The germline V gene has CDR1 SGHTA and CDR2 FQGTGA. This CDR3 is CASSPTGYGSPYTF. The CDR3 DNA is TGTGCCAGCAGCCCAACAGGGTATGGGTCCCCGTACACCTTC.

The chain couples TRBV11-2 to TRBJ2-7, with 8 bases matching TRBD1. The CDR3 extends over 15 amino acids. V lost 1 base and J lost 6; bases outside the gene matches: 8. Germline CDR1 SGHAT, CDR2 FQNNGV. The CDR3 DNA is TGTGCCAGCAGCTTAGGGGGGGCAGGGGGCGGCGAGCAGTACTTC. Translated, it gives CASSLGGAGGGEQYF.

V is TRBV19 and J is TRBJ2-7; D might be TRBD2 (5 bases). This CDR3 contains 17 residues. CDR1 and CDR2 from the germline V gene are LNHDA and SQIVND (reference sequence). V shed 3 bases and J shed 0 bases, with 18 bases lying between them. In DNA, the CDR3 is TGTGCCAGTAGTATGCGCATCGAGTGGAGGAGCTCCTACGAGCAGTACTTC. Protein: CASSMRIEWRSSYEQYF.

This chain joins TRBV14 and TRBJ2-1; D gene ambiguous. The V and J ends lost 0 bases and 6 bases respectively, with 6 bases between them. The CDR3 is made up of 13 amino acids. The germline CDR1 and CDR2 sequences are SGHDN and FVKESK. The CDR3 region is CASSQDRGNEQFF. The CDR3 DNA reads TGTGCCAGCAGCCAAGATCGAGGCAATGAGCAGTTCTTC.

This chain connects TRBV15 to TRBJ1-6, with D hard to call. Germline V gene data show CDR1 as LNHNV and CDR2 as YYDKDF (reference sequence). This CDR3 has 14 amino acids. Trimming took 0 bases from V and 5 from J, leaving 5 bases between them. The DNA for the CDR3 is TGTGCCACCAGCAGAGAGAGGGATAATTCACCCCTCCACTTT. This encodes CATSRERDNSPLHF.

The chain joins TRBV7-6 to TRBJ2-7; D remains ambiguous. This CDR3 comprises 16 residues. Trimming took 2 bases from V and 6 from J, leaving 20 bases between them. Germline loops: CDR1 SGHVS, CDR2 FNYEAQ. CDR3 in amino acids: CASSLLSRTAGFEQYF. CDR3 DNA sequence: TGTGCCAGCAGCTTACTCTCCAGAACGGCAGGCTTCGAGCAGTACTTC.

This chain joins TRBV4-1 and TRBJ1-3; D is unresolved. This CDR3 comprises 15 residues. The V gene lost 4 bases and the J gene lost 4 bases, with 14 bases spanning the gap. Germline lookup yields CDR1 MGHRA and CDR2 YSYEKL. This chain's CDR3 is CASSPHHRYGNTIYF. The CDR3 DNA sequence: TGCGCCAGCAGCCCGCATCACCGGTACGGAAACACCATATATTTT.

Regarding this clone: Germline and junction disagree at one end, which may indicate a read error. CDR3 nucleotide sequence: TGTGCCAGCGGTGACAGGGGGCGTCGGACTGAAGCTTTCTTT. This encodes CASGDRGRRTEAFF. V gene TRBV2 combines with J gene TRBJ1-1; the match to TRBD1 covers 10 bases. The CDR3 runs 14 residues. From germline, CDR1 is SNHLY and CDR2 FYNNEI.

This chain uses TRBV9 with TRBJ2-3; 12 positions match TRBD2. This CDR3 contains 14 residues. The J segment lost 5 bases and the V segment lost 3 bases, leaving 1 base of the junction unmatched. Germline assignment: CDR1 SGDLS and CDR2 YYNGEE. The CDR3 sequence is CASSGGLAGDTQYF. The CDR3 DNA sequence: TGTGCCAGCAGCGGGGGACTAGCGGGAGATACGCAGTATTTT.

This sequence joins TRBV7-9 and TRBJ1-3; D is possibly TRBD1 (6 bases). Germline-derived CDR1 and CDR2 are SEHNR and FQNEAQ (reference sequence). The CDR3 loop spans 14 amino acids. Trimming shortened V by 0 bases and J by 5 bases, and 8 bases separated the two germline ends. CDR3 loop: CASSLARGRNTIYF. For the CDR3, the DNA is TGTGCCAGCAGCTTAGCCAGGGGTAGAAACACCATATATTTT.

This clone was counted a few times. The gene calls are TRBV6-5 and TRBJ1-1; the match to TRBD1 covers 9 bases. The J segment lost 8 bases and the V segment lost 6 bases, leaving 7 bases of the junction unmatched. CDR3 size: 13 residues. CDR1 and CDR2 (germline): MNHEY, SVGAGI. The CDR3 sequence: CASSQGQGTEAFF. The CDR3 nucleotides are TGTGCCAGCAGCCAGGGACAGGGAACGGAAGCTTTCTTT.

CDR3 DNA sequence: TGTGCCAGCAAGAGGAGCTCCTACGAGCAGTACTTC. Its translation is CASKRSSYEQYF. The chain combines TRBV2 with TRBJ2-7; no clear D gene. The CDR3 covers 12 residues. V was pared by 7 bases and J by 0 bases, with 7 bases between. CDR1 is SNHLY, CDR2 FYNNEI, per germline. The whole variable domain, filled in from reference TRBV2 and TRBJ2-7, reads EPEVTQTPSHQVTQMGQEVILRCVPISNHLYFYWYRQILGQKVEFLVSFYNNEISEKSEIFDDQFSVERPDGSNFTLKIRSTKLEDSAMYFCASKRSSYEQYFGPGTRLTVT.

Details on this clone: The junction does not match germline at one end; this may be a read error. The chain combines TRBV11-2 with TRBJ2-6; TRBD1 agrees at 7 bases. The CDR3 is 16 residues long. Germline values: CDR1 SGHAT, CDR2 FQNNGV. CDR3 region: CASSLDRVRGANVLTF. Here the CDR3 DNA reads TGTGCCAGCAGCCTAGACAGGGTACGGGGGGCCAACGTCCTGACTTTC.

The chain employs TRBV10-1 and TRBJ2-7; the D gene is possibly TRBD2 (6 bases). The CDR3 totals 15 residues. Germline V CDR1 and CDR2: WNHNN, SYGVQD (reference sequence). The ends were cut back, 0 bases at V and 4 bases at J, with 13 bases in the middle. CDR3 in amino acids: CASSESGGPWYEQYF. CDR3 nucleotide sequence: TGCGCCAGCAGTGAGTCGGGGGGACCATGGTACGAGCAGTACTTC.

This clone was recorded once. Written as DNA, the CDR3 is TGTGCCAGCAGTTTCGACAGGGCCGATCAGCCCCAGCATTTT. It yields the protein CASSFDRADQPQHF. The V and J genes are TRBV27 and TRBJ1-5; 7 nucleotides line up with TRBD1. Germline CDR1 reads MNHEY; CDR2 reads SMNVEV (reference sequence). The CDR3 is 14 amino acids. V trimming: 3 bases; J trimming: 5 bases; junction bases outside the gene matches: 4.